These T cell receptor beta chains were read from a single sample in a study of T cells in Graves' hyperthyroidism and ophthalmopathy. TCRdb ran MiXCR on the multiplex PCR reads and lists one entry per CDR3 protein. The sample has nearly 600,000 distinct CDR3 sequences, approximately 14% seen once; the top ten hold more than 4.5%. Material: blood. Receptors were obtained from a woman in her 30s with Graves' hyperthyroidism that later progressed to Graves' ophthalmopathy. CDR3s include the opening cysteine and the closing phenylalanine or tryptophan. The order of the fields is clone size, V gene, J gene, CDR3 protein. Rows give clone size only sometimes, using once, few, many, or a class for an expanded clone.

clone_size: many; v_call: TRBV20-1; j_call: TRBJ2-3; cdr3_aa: CSARLLAGVNTQYF
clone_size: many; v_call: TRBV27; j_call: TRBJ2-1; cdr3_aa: CASSFLAGGLIGEQFF
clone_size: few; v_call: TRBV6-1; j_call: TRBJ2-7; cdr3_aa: CASSGGSSVYEQYF
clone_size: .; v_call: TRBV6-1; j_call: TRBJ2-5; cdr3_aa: CASSSRQGGETQYF
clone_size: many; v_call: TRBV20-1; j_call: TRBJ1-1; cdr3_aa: CSAGTPNTEAFF
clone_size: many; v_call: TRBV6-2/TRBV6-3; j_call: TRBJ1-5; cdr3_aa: CASSNDGNQPQHF
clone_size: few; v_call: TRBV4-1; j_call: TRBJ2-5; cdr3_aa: CASSQGASVDLETQYF
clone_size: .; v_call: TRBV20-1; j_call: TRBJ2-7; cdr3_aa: CSAQRGTGLYEQYF
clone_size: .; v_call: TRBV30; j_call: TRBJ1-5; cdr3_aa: CAWSGGGDQPQHF
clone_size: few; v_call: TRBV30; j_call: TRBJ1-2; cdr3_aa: CAWRGQGAFLDGYTF
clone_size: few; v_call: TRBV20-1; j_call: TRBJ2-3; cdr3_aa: CSAAGEVSQYF
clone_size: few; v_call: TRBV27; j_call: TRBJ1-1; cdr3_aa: CASRLLGHLNTEAFF
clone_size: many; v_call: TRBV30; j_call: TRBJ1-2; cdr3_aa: CAWSQGLRTGYTF
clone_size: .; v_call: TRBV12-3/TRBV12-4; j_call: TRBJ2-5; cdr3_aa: CASSLRGGSANSQETQYF
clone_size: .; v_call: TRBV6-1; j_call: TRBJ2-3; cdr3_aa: CASNQGASGTPLGTDTQYF
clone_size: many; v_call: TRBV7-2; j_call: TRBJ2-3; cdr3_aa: CASSSDRNPSTDTQYF
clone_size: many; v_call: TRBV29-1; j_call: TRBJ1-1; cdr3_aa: CSVERGNTEAFF
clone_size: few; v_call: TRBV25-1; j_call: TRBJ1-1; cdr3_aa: CASSARRVDTEAFF
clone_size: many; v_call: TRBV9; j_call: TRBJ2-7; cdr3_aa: CASSPGVAGEREQYF
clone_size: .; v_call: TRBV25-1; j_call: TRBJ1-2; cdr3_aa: CASSPVGTAINYGYTF
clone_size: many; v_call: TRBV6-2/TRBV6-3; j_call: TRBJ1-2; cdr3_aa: CASGTDYGYTF
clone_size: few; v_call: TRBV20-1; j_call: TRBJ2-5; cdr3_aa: CSARDRGRVRETQYF
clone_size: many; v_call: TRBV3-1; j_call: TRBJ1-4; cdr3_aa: CASSQDLRVGKLFF
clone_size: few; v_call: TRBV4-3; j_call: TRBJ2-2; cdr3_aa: CASSQEAARSNTGELFF
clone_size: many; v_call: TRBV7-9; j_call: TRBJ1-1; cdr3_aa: CASSSREANTEAFF
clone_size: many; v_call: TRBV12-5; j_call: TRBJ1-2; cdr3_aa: CASGLATGGSGYTF
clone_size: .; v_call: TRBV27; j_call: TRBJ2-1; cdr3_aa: CASSLIGLSSYNEQFF
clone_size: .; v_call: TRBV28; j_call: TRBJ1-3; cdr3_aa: CASSLPGSLNTIYF
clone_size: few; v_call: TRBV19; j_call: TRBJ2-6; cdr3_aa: CASRTIPGQGNGANVLTF
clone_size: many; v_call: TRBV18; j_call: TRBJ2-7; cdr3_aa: CASSPDDGSYEQYF
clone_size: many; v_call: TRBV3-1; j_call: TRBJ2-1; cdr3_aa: CASSLRGQGQDEQFF
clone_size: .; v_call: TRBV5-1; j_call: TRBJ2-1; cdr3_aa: CASSKVLGGRAFDEQFF
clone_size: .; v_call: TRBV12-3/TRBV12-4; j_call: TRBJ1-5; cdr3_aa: CASNSRDPNQPQHF
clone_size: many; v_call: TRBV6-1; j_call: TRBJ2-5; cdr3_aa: CASSYGDPLLQGETQYF
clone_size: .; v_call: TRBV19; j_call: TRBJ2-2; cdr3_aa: CASSMGIGQANTGELFF
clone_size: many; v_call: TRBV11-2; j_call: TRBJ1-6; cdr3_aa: CASSPPGDTQGSPLHF
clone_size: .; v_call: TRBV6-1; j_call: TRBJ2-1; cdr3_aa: CASSLRTSGLYNEQFF
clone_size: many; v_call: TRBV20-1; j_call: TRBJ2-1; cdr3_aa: CSARDRTGRGYNEQFF
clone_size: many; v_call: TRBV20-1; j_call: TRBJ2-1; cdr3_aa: CSARLAGGGHEQFF
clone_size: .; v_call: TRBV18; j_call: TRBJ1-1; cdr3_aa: CASSHAPLKDTEAFF